A selection of T cell receptor beta chains follows, all from one sample in a study of T-cell reconstitution after alpha-beta-depleted transplantation in children. TCRdb used MiXCR to reprocess the PCR reads, holding one entry per CDR3 protein. The sample consists of roughly 490,000 distinct CDR3 sequences, 10% to 12% of them appearing once. The starting material was PBMCs, mostly from graft donor cells, obtained 180 days after TCRalphabeta/CD19-depleted stem cell transplant. Receptors were obtained from a female patient aged 2-9 years who had a stem cell transplant for aplastic anemia, so the T cells may come from the graft donor. The CDR3 runs from the conserved cysteine through the conserved F or W. The order of the fields is V gene, J gene, D gene, clone size, CDR3 DNA, CDR3 protein. A D gene is named only where the DNA matches it firmly. Clone size is shown for a subset of rows, as once, few, many or a class of expanded clone.

>TRBV18|TRBJ2-2|.|.
TGTGCCAGCTCACCAGCCTCCGGGACCCTGAGGACCGGGGAGCTGTTTTTT
CASSPASGTLRTGELFF
>TRBV20-1|TRBJ2-1|TRBD2|.
TGCAGTGCTAGAGATCTACGGGAGGGCCAGTATGAGCAGTTCTTC
CSARDLREGQYEQFF
>TRBV19|TRBJ2-7|TRBD1|few
TGTGCCAGTAGACCGCAGGGGGATGTTGGCGAGCAGTACTTC
CASRPQGDVGEQYF
>TRBV15|TRBJ1-1|.|many
TGTGCCACCAGCAGAGATGTCGACTCGAACACTGAAGCTTTCTTT
CATSRDVDSNTEAFF
>TRBV5-4|TRBJ2-3|.|few
TGTGCCAGCGGATCCATGGGTTACACAGATACGCAGTATTTT
CASGSMGYTDTQYF
>TRBV12-3/TRBV12-4|TRBJ1-1|.|.
TGTGCCAGCAGTTTAGAAGGGGGGTTGAACACTGAAGCTTTCTTT
CASSLEGGLNTEAFF
>TRBV5-5|TRBJ1-2|TRBD1|.
TGTGCCAGCAGCTTGGGGACAGGGAATGGCTACACCTTC
CASSLGTGNGYTF
>TRBV12-3/TRBV12-4|TRBJ2-5|.|few
TGTGCCAGCAGTTTCGTGGGATTTGAGACCCAGTACTTC
CASSFVGFETQYF
>TRBV5-1|TRBJ2-7|.|many
TGCGCCAGCAGCCTGGACGGTCAAGAGCAGTACTTC
CASSLDGQEQYF
>TRBV24-1|TRBJ2-1|.|few
TGTGCCACCAGTGATAGAGCGGAACGCCTGGGCAATGAGCAGTTCTTC
CATSDRAERLGNEQFF
>TRBV3-1|TRBJ2-7|.|few
TGTGCCAGCAGCTTCCGAGGACACTACGAGCAGTACTTC
CASSFRGHYEQYF
>TRBV12-3/TRBV12-4|TRBJ2-3|TRBD1|many
TGTGCCAGCAGTCCCGGTGACAGGGGGAGAGCAGATACGCAGTATTTT
CASSPGDRGRADTQYF
>TRBV6-1|TRBJ1-2|.|.
TGTGCCAGTGTCCGTACGAGACAATCTAACTATGGCTACACCTTC
CASVRTRQSNYGYTF
>TRBV21-1|TRBJ1-3|.|.
TGTGCCAGCAGTAAAGAGGAACTGACGGTTGGAAACACCATATATTTT
CASSKEELTVGNTIYF
>TRBV7-2|TRBJ1-4|.|few
TGTGCCAGCAGCTTATTCCAGGGTAATGAAAAACTGTTTTTT
CASSLFQGNEKLFF
>TRBV29-1|TRBJ2-1|TRBD1|few
TGCAGCGTGGCACAGGGGGCCTCCTACAATGAGCAGTTCTTC
CSVAQGASYNEQFF
>TRBV29-1|TRBJ2-1|TRBD2|many
TGCAGCGTTGAAACTAGCGGGAGTTATGAGCAGTTCTTC
CSVETSGSYEQFF
>TRBV5-5|TRBJ2-6|.|.
TGTGCCAGCAGTCCGAGAATCCTCTCTGGGGCCAACGTCCTGACTTTC
CASSPRILSGANVLTF
>TRBV4-2|TRBJ2-7|.|few
TGTGCCAGCAGCCCTCGGAAGGGGCTAACCTACGAGCAGTACTTC
CASSPRKGLTYEQYF
>TRBV7-2|TRBJ1-5|.|.
TGTGCCAGCGGAGGCAGGGAGAGTCAGCCCCAGCATTTT
CASGGRESQPQHF
>TRBV27|TRBJ2-4|.|.
TGTGCCAGCAGTTCCAGATCGGCCTACCCGGTTTCGTCAGCCAAAAACATTCAGTACTTC
CASSSRSAYPVSSAKNIQYF
>TRBV6-1|TRBJ1-4|.|.
TGTGCCAGCAGAACCGGGACATCTGAAAAACTGTTTTTT
CASRTGTSEKLFF
>TRBV28|TRBJ2-2|.|.
TGTGCCAGCAGTTACTGGCAGCCCACCGGGGAGCTGTTTTTT
CASSYWQPTGELFF
>TRBV10-3|TRBJ2-1|.|many
TGTGCCATCACCGTCGACCAGGGGATCAATGAGCAGTTCTTC
CAITVDQGINEQFF
>TRBV27|TRBJ2-1|TRBD2|many
TGTGCCAGCAGTTTGGGGCTACTAGCGCGATTCCACAATGAGCAGTTCTTC
CASSLGLLARFHNEQFF
>TRBV12-3/TRBV12-4|TRBJ2-5|.|few
TGTGCCAGCAGTTTAGAACCGGAGACCCAGTACTTC
CASSLEPETQYF
>TRBV28|TRBJ2-7|TRBD1|.
TGTGCCAGCAGTTGGCCCCCCGGGACAGAGAGCTCCTACGAGCAGTACTTC
CASSWPPGTESSYEQYF
>TRBV12-3/TRBV12-4|TRBJ2-3|TRBD1|many
TGTGCCAGCAGTACGACAGGGTCTACCACAGATACGCAGTATTTT
CASSTTGSTTDTQYF
>TRBV12-3/TRBV12-4|TRBJ2-1|TRBD1|.
TGTGCCAGCAGGGACAGGATTTACAATGAGCAGTTCTTC
CASRDRIYNEQFF
>TRBV6-2/TRBV6-3|TRBJ2-3|TRBD2|few
TGTGCCAGCAGCTCCATGCGGGGGGCGGGCACAGATACGCAGTATTTT
CASSSMRGAGTDTQYF
>TRBV7-9|TRBJ1-1|.|.
TGTGCCAGCAGCTTCGTAGGGTCCGGGAACACTGAAGCTTTCTTT
CASSFVGSGNTEAFF
>TRBV28|TRBJ1-3|TRBD1|many
TGTGCCAGCAGTTTAGGGCCCGGACAGGGTCCCTCTGGAAACACCATATATTTT
CASSLGPGQGPSGNTIYF
>TRBV12-3/TRBV12-4|TRBJ2-6|TRBD1|.
TGTGCCAGCAGTTTTTCCGGGACAGGCAAATTTTACTCTGGGGCCAACGTCCTGACTTTC
CASSFSGTGKFYSGANVLTF
>TRBV28|TRBJ2-3|.|.
TGTGCCCACGGGCCGAGTAGCACAGATACGCAGTATTTT
CAHGPSSTDTQYF
>TRBV6-1|TRBJ2-5|TRBD2|.
TGTGCCAGCAGGGACCCAGCGGGAGGGCCGAAAGAGACCCAGTACTTC
CASRDPAGGPKETQYF
>TRBV7-2|TRBJ1-5|TRBD1|few
TGTGCCAGCAGCTTAGAAGTCGGGAGGGGGCAACAGCCCCAGCATTTT
CASSLEVGRGQQPQHF
>TRBV24-1|TRBJ1-2|TRBD1|many
TGTGCCACCAGTGATTTTCGGACAGGAGAGCGTGGCTACACCTTC
CATSDFRTGERGYTF
>TRBV20-1|TRBJ2-7|.|few
TGCAGTGCTCCCCCTGGGGCGGCCCTCTCCTACGAGCAGTACTTC
CSAPPGAALSYEQYF
>TRBV12-3/TRBV12-4|TRBJ2-1|.|many
TGTGCCAGCAGTTTAGCGGGAGTCATCTCCTACAATGAGCAGTTCTTC
CASSLAGVISYNEQFF
>TRBV5-1|TRBJ2-2|.|few
TGCGCCAGCAGCTTTGAATATAACACCGGGGAGCTGTTTTTT
CASSFEYNTGELFF
>TRBV5-1|TRBJ2-2|.|few
TGCGCCAGCTGGGACTCCGGGCCTTCCACCGGGGAGCTGTTTTTT
CASWDSGPSTGELFF
>TRBV28|TRBJ1-5|.|few
TGTGCCAGCAGTTTACTCACAGGGAGTGGTCAGCCCCAGCATTTT
CASSLLTGSGQPQHF
>TRBV7-9|TRBJ1-2|TRBD1|.
TGTGCCAGCGGACAGGGACGTTATGGCTACACCTTC
CASGQGRYGYTF
>TRBV28|TRBJ2-7|TRBD2|few
TGTGCCAGCAGTTTGGGACTAGCCCACGAGCAGTACTTC
CASSLGLAHEQYF
>TRBV6-5|TRBJ2-1|TRBD2|.
TGTGCCAGCAGTTACTCCCTAGCGGGAGGCGGGTTGGACAATGAGCAGTTCTTC
CASSYSLAGGGLDNEQFF
>TRBV14|TRBJ2-1|TRBD2|.
TGTGCCAGCAGCCACTCCCCCTCCGGGACTAGCGGGGGTAATGAGCAGTTCTTC
CASSHSPSGTSGGNEQFF
>TRBV5-5|TRBJ2-1|TRBD2|many
TGTGCCAGCAGCTCCGGGACTAGTTACAATGAGCAGTTCTTC
CASSSGTSYNEQFF
>TRBV27|TRBJ2-1|.|many
TGTGCCAGCAGTCTCGCTAGCTCCTATGAGCAGTTCTTC
CASSLASSYEQFF
>TRBV6-1|TRBJ1-6|.|few
TGTGCCAGCAGCCCTACTTACCTCGGGGATTCACCCCTCCACTTT
CASSPTYLGDSPLHF
>TRBV25-1|TRBJ2-7|TRBD1|few
TGTGCCAGCAGGGAGACAGGGCTCACCTACGAGCAGTACTTC
CASRETGLTYEQYF